This TCR beta chain was profiled in a study of shared clonotypes between healthy human individuals. Study results and limitations: At large depth, rarefaction still showed sorted-subset sequencing to be incomplete.

Of note for this clone: The antigen is undetermined.

This CDR3 spans 16 amino acids. After removal of 7 bases from V and 5 bases from J, the junction contained 15 bases not matched to a gene. Germline-derived CDR1 and CDR2 are SGHRS and YFSETQ. This table comes from immunoSEQ multiplex PCR, and its TCRdb copy is limited to in-frame clones, with some not included. The sample includes 2 million or so clones, about 95% of them seen just once. The TCR comes from a man aged 18 to 30 in good health. Sequencing used naive CD4+ T cells sorted from blood. Indicated subset: CD45RA+ positively selected. The rearrangement joins TRBV5-1 to TRBJ2-5; 9 nucleotides match TRBD1. CDR3 DNA sequence: TGCGCCAGCGTCCCGGGACAGGGACAAGGGTACGAGACCCAGTACTTC. Its translation is CASVPGQGQGYETQYF.